Below are 13 T cell receptor beta chains sequenced from a single sample in a study of blood T cells in healthy people across ages. Primed by a sample-barcoded 5' primer and a J-beta primer mix, a second PCR proceeded for 7 to 11 cycles. TCRdb analysed the 5' RACE reads with MiXCR anew, one entry per CDR3 protein. Here the sample spans about 900,000 distinct CDR3 sequences, 55% to 65% being singletons. Sequencing used blood. The receptors stem from a man aged 25-45 years in good health.

In its sample, this clonotype was seen a few times. The genes are TRBV6-5 and TRBJ2-3; D remains unclear. The germline V and J ends were trimmed by 5 bases and 2 bases, with 11 bases remaining between them. The CDR3 is 14 amino acids. CDR1 is MNHEY, CDR2 SVGAGI, per germline. For the CDR3, the DNA is TGTGCCAGCAGTCCGACCGGTAACACAGATACGCAGTATTTT. The encoded protein is CASSPTGNTDTQYF.

The V gene is TRBV29-1, the J gene TRBJ1-1, with D unresolved. CDR3 length equals 14 residues. V was cut by 7 bases and J by 1 base, with 16 bases left in between. The germline gives CDR1 SQVTM, CDR2 ANQGSEA. For the CDR3, the DNA is TGCAGCGCCGGTCTCGAGGGCACGAACACTGAAGCTTTCTTT. Its protein is CSAGLEGTNTEAFF.

Remarks on this clonotype: This may arise from a read error, as a much more abundant clone is one base away. V is TRBV20-1 and J is TRBJ2-1, with a tentative D call TRBD2 (6 bases). The germline V and J ends were trimmed by 6 bases and 9 bases, with 24 bases remaining between them. Germline CDR1 DFQATT, CDR2 SNEGSKA (reference sequence). The CDR3 has 15 amino acids. As DNA, the CDR3 is TGCAGTGCCCCAAGAGGGGCTAGCGAAAGGAGTGAGCAGTTCTTC. Encoded protein: CSAPRGASERSEQFF.

CDR3 DNA sequence: TGTGCCAGCAGTCACAGGGGCAACACTGAAGCTTTCTTT. This gives the protein CASSHRGNTEAFF. The gene calls are TRBV6-2 or TRBV6-3 and TRBJ1-1; TRBD1 aligns across 7 bases. The CDR3 is 13 amino acids. V shed 5 bases, J shed 2 bases, and the junction held 2 bases outside the gene matches. Looked up from germline, CDR1 is MNHEY and CDR2 is SVGEGT.

The chain employs TRBV7-2 and TRBJ1-6; 8 bases map to TRBD1. Germline lookup yields CDR1 SGHTA and CDR2 FQGNSA. The CDR3 is 13 amino acids. Trimming took 8 bases from V and 7 from J; bases not matched to a gene: 4. The CDR3 loop is CASQGARNSPLHF. Here the CDR3 DNA reads TGTGCCAGCCAGGGGGCGCGGAATTCACCCCTCCACTTT.

The chain combines TRBV4-1 with TRBJ2-7; TRBD1 aligns across 7 bases. Losses at the gene ends were 3 bases for V and 6 bases for J; bases not matched to a gene: 5. Germline CDR1 reads MGHRA; CDR2 reads YSYEKL. This CDR3 is built from 13 residues. The CDR3 reads CASSQVDRVEQYF. Here the CDR3 DNA reads TGCGCCAGCAGCCAGGTAGACAGGGTCGAGCAGTACTTC.

The chain links TRBV20-1 to TRBJ2-7; a possible D gene is TRBD1 (6 bases). V lost 0 bases and J lost 0, with 9 bases in between. The germline gives CDR1 DFQATT, CDR2 SNEGSKA (reference sequence). CDR3 size: 14 residues. The CDR3 spells CSARDGRGSYEQYF. For the CDR3, the DNA is TGCAGTGCTAGAGATGGCAGGGGCTCCTACGAGCAGTACTTC.

The genes are TRBV5-1 and TRBJ1-2; possible D gene TRBD1, 5 bases. The CDR3 is 15 amino acids. Germline CDR1 reads SGHRS; CDR2 reads YFSETQ. Trimming pared 4 bases from V and 4 bases from J, leaving 17 bases between. The CDR3: CASSPRPGEVYGYTF. CDR3 coding DNA: TGCGCCAGCAGCCCCCGTCCGGGGGAGGTCTATGGCTACACCTTC.

Only a few counts were recorded for this clonotype. The genes are TRBV7-9 and TRBJ2-5; D assignment may be TRBD1 or TRBD2 (5 bases each). The CDR3 loop spans 14 amino acids. V was pared by 5 bases and J by 4 bases, with 14 bases between. The germline CDR1 and CDR2 sequences are SEHNR and FQNEAQ (reference sequence). The CDR3 reads CASSIGGVGETQYF. In DNA form, the CDR3 reads TGTGCCAGCAGCATTGGGGGTGTGGGAGAGACCCAGTACTTC. Full variable domain (outside the CDR3, taken from reference TRBV7-9 and TRBJ2-5): DTGVSQNPRHKITKRGQNVTFRCDPISEHNRLYWYRQTLGQGPEFLTYFQNEAQLEKSRLLSDRFSAERPKGSFSTLEIQRTEQGDSAMYLCASSIGGVGETQYFGPGTRLLVL.

This clonotype showed up just a few times. This sequence joins TRBV28 and TRBJ2-7, with D tentatively TRBD1 (5 bases). The CDR3 is 13 residues long. V lost 5 bases and J lost 1, with 9 bases in between. Germline assignment: CDR1 MDHEN and CDR2 SYDVKM. The DNA for the CDR3 is TGTGCCAGCAGTACGACAGCTTCCTACGAGCAGTACTTC. Translation gives CASSTTASYEQYF. Filled out from reference TRBV28 and TRBJ2-7, the complete variable domain reads DVKVTQSSRYLVKRTGEKVFLECVQDMDHENMFWYRQDPGLGLRLIYFSYDVKMKEKGDIPEGYSVSREKKERFSLILESASTNQTSMYLCASSTTASYEQYFGPGTRLTVT.

The chain couples TRBV7-3 to TRBJ2-5; TRBD2 matches 14 bases. This CDR3 contains 15 residues. Trimming removed 4 bases from V and 3 bases from J; junction bases left unmatched: 1. Germline V gene data show CDR1 as SGHTA and CDR2 as FQGTGA. The CDR3 protein is CASSWGLAGEETQYF. CDR3 bases: TGTGCCAGCAGCTGGGGACTAGCGGGGGAAGAGACCCAGTACTTC. Full variable domain (remainder filled in from reference TRBV7-3 and TRBJ2-5): GAGVSQTPSNKVTEKGKYVELRCDPISGHTALYWYRQSLGQGPEFLIYFQGTGAADDSGLPNDRFFAVRPEGSVSTLKIQRTERGDSAVYLCASSWGLAGEETQYFGPGTRLLVL.

V and J are TRBV7-2 and TRBJ1-5; D not resolved. Looked up from germline, CDR1 is SGHTA and CDR2 is FQGNSA. Trimming removed 5 bases from V and 0 bases from J, with 11 bases in between. The CDR3 loop spans 15 amino acids. CDR3 region: CASSRGEGSNQPQHF. For the CDR3, the DNA is TGTGCCAGCAGCCGCGGTGAGGGTAGCAATCAGCCCCAGCATTTT. Full variable domain (outside the CDR3, taken from reference TRBV7-2 and TRBJ1-5): GAGVSQSPSNKVTEKGKDVELRCDPISGHTALYWYRQSLGQGLEFLIYFQGNSAPDKSGLPSDRFSAERTGGSVSTLTIQRTQQEDSAVYLCASSRGEGSNQPQHFGDGTRLSIL.

This chain joins TRBV12-3 or TRBV12-4 and TRBJ2-3; 12 bases match TRBD1. The V segment lost 4 bases and the J segment 1 base; nucleotides outside the gene matches: 0. This CDR3 is 15 amino acids long. CDR3: CASSWDRGRTDTQYF. Here the CDR3 DNA reads TGTGCCAGCAGTTGGGACAGGGGGCGCACAGATACGCAGTATTTT.